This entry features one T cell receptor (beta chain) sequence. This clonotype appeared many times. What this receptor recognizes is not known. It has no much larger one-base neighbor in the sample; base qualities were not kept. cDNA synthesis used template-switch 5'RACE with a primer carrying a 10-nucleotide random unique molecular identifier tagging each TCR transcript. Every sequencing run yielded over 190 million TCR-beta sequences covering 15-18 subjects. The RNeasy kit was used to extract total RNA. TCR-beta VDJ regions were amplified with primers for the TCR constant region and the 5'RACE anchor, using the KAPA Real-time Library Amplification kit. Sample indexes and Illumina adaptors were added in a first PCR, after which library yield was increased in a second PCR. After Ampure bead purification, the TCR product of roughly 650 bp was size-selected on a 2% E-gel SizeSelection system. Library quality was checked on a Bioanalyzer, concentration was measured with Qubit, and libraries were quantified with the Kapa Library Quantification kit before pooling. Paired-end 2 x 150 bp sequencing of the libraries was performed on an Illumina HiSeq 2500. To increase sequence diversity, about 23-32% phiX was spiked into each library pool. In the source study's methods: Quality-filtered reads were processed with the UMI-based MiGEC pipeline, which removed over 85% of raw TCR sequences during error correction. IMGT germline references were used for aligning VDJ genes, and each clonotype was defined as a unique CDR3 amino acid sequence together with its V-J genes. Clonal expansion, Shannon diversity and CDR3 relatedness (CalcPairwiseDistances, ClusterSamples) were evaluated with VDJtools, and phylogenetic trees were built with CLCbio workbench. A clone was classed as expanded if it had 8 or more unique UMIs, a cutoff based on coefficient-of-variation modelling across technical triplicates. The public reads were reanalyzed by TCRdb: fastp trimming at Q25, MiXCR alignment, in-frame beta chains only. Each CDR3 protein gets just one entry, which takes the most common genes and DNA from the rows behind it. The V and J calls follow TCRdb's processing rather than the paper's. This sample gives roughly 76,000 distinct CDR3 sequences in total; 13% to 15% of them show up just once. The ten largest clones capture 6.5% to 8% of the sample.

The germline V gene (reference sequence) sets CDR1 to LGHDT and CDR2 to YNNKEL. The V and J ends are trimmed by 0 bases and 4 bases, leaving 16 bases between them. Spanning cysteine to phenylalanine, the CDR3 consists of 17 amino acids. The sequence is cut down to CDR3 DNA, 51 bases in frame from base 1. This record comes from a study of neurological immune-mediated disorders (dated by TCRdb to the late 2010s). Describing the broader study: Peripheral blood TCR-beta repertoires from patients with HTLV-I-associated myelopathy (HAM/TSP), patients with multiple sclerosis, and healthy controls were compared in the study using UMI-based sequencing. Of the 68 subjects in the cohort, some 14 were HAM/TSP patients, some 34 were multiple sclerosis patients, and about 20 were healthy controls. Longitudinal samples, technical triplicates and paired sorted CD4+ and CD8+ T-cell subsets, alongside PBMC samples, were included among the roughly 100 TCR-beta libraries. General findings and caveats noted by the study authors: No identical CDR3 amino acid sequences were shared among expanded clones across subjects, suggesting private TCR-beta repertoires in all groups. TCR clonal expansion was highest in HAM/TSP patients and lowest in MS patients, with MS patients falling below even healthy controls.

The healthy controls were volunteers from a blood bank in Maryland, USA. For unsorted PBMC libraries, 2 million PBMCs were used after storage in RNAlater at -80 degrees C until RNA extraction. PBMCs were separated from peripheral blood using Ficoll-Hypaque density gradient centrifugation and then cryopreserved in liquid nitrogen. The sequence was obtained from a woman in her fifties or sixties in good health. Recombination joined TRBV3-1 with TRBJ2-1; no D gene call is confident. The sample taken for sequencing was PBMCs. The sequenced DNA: TGTGCCAGCAGCCAAGATGAATACCGTTCAGATTACAATGAGCAGTTCTTC. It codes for CASSQDEYRSDYNEQFF.